A selection of T cell receptor beta chains follows, all from one sample in a study of shared T cell receptors in the human thymus. Data came from immunoSEQ multiplex PCR; TCRdb stores just in-frame clones and leaves some out. Here the sample spans hundreds of thousands of clones, roughly 90% being singletons. These records were also assigned to another study, of human thymus T cells.

Sequenced sample: thymocytes. The receptors come from a boy under two years old with a congenital heart defect. The CDR3 runs from the conserved cysteine through the conserved F or W. Some rows have no size entry. The others give once, few or many, or a class for an expanded clone.

clone_size: few; j_call: TRBJ1-3; cdr3_length: 15; v_call: TRBV21-1; cdr3_aa: CASSSQGVYGNTIYF
clone_size: .; j_call: TRBJ2-5; cdr3_length: 18; v_call: TRBV4-2; cdr3_aa: CASSQDLHGPFGKETQYF
clone_size: .; j_call: TRBJ2-3; cdr3_length: 15; v_call: TRBV5-6; cdr3_aa: CASSLAGEGTDTQYF
clone_size: once; j_call: TRBJ2-7; cdr3_length: 20; v_call: TRBV10-2; cdr3_aa: CASSDKKAGGERLGPYEQYF
clone_size: .; j_call: TRBJ2-7; cdr3_length: 14; v_call: TRBV27; cdr3_aa: CASSPGGGSSEQYF
clone_size: .; j_call: TRBJ2-1; cdr3_length: 10; v_call: TRBV25-1; cdr3_aa: CARGGNEQFF
clone_size: .; j_call: TRBJ2-7; cdr3_length: 13; v_call: TRBV19; cdr3_aa: CASSQGSPAEQYF
clone_size: .; j_call: TRBJ2-7; cdr3_length: 15; v_call: TRBV13; cdr3_aa: CASSPGAGGGYEQYF
clone_size: .; j_call: TRBJ2-7; cdr3_length: 13; v_call: TRBV7-8; cdr3_aa: CASSLGPGYEQYF
clone_size: .; j_call: TRBJ2-3; cdr3_length: 14; v_call: TRBV5-1; cdr3_aa: CASSPDRDADTQYF
clone_size: .; j_call: TRBJ2-3; cdr3_length: 16; v_call: TRBV7-9; cdr3_aa: CASSLGGGTSTDTQYF
clone_size: .; j_call: TRBJ1-4; cdr3_length: 14; v_call: TRBV30; cdr3_aa: CAWSVAGFNEKLFF
clone_size: .; j_call: TRBJ2-7; cdr3_length: 13; v_call: TRBV6-5; cdr3_aa: CASSYDRAYEQYF
clone_size: .; j_call: TRBJ1-2; cdr3_length: 15; v_call: TRBV4-1; cdr3_aa: CASSQDLRGNYGYTF
clone_size: .; j_call: TRBJ2-3; cdr3_length: 14; v_call: TRBV29-1; cdr3_aa: CSASTSGGTDTQYF
clone_size: .; j_call: TRBJ1-2; cdr3_length: 15; v_call: TRBV6-1; cdr3_aa: CASSDLDRDNYGYTF
clone_size: .; j_call: TRBJ2-1; cdr3_length: 17; v_call: TRBV18; cdr3_aa: CASSPPVSLPAYNEQFF
clone_size: .; j_call: TRBJ1-2; cdr3_length: 16; v_call: TRBV19; cdr3_aa: CASSTRPGTGFEGYTF
clone_size: once; j_call: TRBJ2-1; cdr3_length: 17; v_call: TRBV10-1; cdr3_aa: CASTTGGAASGYNEQFF
clone_size: .; j_call: TRBJ2-5; cdr3_length: 16; v_call: TRBV28; cdr3_aa: CASKWSNSGSRETQYF
clone_size: .; j_call: TRBJ1-1; cdr3_length: 13; v_call: TRBV5-1; cdr3_aa: CASTGTGDTEAFF
clone_size: .; j_call: TRBJ1-1; cdr3_length: 14; v_call: TRBV6-5; cdr3_aa: CASSSHRGGTEAFF
clone_size: .; j_call: TRBJ1-5; cdr3_length: 18; v_call: TRBV18; cdr3_aa: CASSPPRDPGGGNQPQHF
clone_size: .; j_call: TRBJ1-5; cdr3_length: 14; v_call: TRBV2; cdr3_aa: CASSETGRIQPQHF
clone_size: .; j_call: TRBJ2-1; cdr3_length: 16; v_call: TRBV11-2; cdr3_aa: CASSLGGTGTYNEQFF
clone_size: .; j_call: TRBJ1-2; cdr3_length: 15; v_call: TRBV7-6; cdr3_aa: CASSLGGTGVDGYTF
clone_size: .; j_call: TRBJ2-1; cdr3_length: 13; v_call: TRBV27; cdr3_aa: CASSSSLYNEQFF
clone_size: .; j_call: TRBJ2-1; cdr3_length: 16; v_call: TRBV5-3; cdr3_aa: CARSSKREGSYNEQFF
clone_size: .; j_call: TRBJ1-2; cdr3_length: 15; v_call: TRBV6-5; cdr3_aa: CASSPKDRVNYGYTF